A selection of T cell receptor beta chains follows, all from one sample in a study of blood T cell repertoires in COVID-19. The protocol was immunoSEQ multiplex PCR, while the TCRdb copy is restricted to in-frame clones and leaves out a portion. In the table there are approximately 190,000 clones, 90% of which are singletons. The source material was peripheral blood. These receptors were obtained from a man between 50 and 59 years old with acute or convalescent COVID-19. Each CDR3 is given with its conserved first and last residue. Each record gives: CDR3 protein, CDR3 DNA, J gene, V gene, clone size, D gene. The D gene is left open where the match is weak. Expanded clones are given a class, and other clones once, few, many or no size at all.

CDR3aa: CASSPRRAVYEQYF; CDR3nt: TGTGCCAGCAGCCCAAGGCGGGCCGTCTACGAGCAGTACTTC; j_gene: TRBJ2-7; v_gene: TRBV13; abundance: NA; d_gene: NA
CDR3aa: CASSLRGGNTF; CDR3nt: TGTGCCAGCAGTTTAAGGGGCGGGAACACCTTC; j_gene: TRBJ1-2; v_gene: TRBV12-3/TRBV12-4; abundance: NA; d_gene: NA
CDR3aa: CASSIDVVQRSPLHF; CDR3nt: TGTGCCAGTAGTATAGATGTGGTTCAGCGGTCACCCCTCCACTTT; j_gene: TRBJ1-6; v_gene: TRBV19; abundance: few; d_gene: NA
CDR3aa: CASVPTRGSNYGYTF; CDR3nt: TGTGCCAGCGTTCCGACCAGGGGCAGCAACTATGGCTACACCTTC; j_gene: TRBJ1-2; v_gene: TRBV2; abundance: NA; d_gene: NA
CDR3aa: CASNTIDRGHTGELFF; CDR3nt: TGTGCCAGCAACACGATCGACAGGGGGCATACCGGGGAGCTGTTTTTT; j_gene: TRBJ2-2; v_gene: TRBV16; abundance: few; d_gene: TRBD1
CDR3aa: CASSVDFRQGETQYF; CDR3nt: TGCGCCAGCAGCGTGGACTTTCGACAGGGAGAGACCCAGTACTTC; j_gene: TRBJ2-5; v_gene: TRBV5-1; abundance: once; d_gene: TRBD1
CDR3aa: CASRDPQRLATGELFF; CDR3nt: TGTGCCAGCCGGGATCCTCAAAGACTAGCAACCGGGGAGCTGTTTTTT; j_gene: TRBJ2-2; v_gene: TRBV28; abundance: few; d_gene: TRBD2
CDR3aa: CASSLSRGYSPLHF; CDR3nt: TGTGCCAGCAGTTTATCTCGGGGGTATTCACCCCTCCACTTT; j_gene: TRBJ1-6; v_gene: TRBV27; abundance: NA; d_gene: NA
CDR3aa: CASSLARLASPYEQYF; CDR3nt: TGCGCCAGCAGCTTGGCTAGGTTGGCCTCCCCCTACGAGCAGTACTTC; j_gene: TRBJ2-7; v_gene: TRBV5-1; abundance: NA; d_gene: NA
CDR3aa: CASSRDRGSYEQYF; CDR3nt: TGTGCCAGCAGCCGCGACAGGGGTTCCTACGAGCAGTACTTC; j_gene: TRBJ2-7; v_gene: TRBV7-3; abundance: once; d_gene: TRBD1
CDR3aa: CASSMEGGETQYF; CDR3nt: TGTGCCAGTAGTATGGAAGGAGGGGAGACCCAGTACTTC; j_gene: TRBJ2-5; v_gene: TRBV19; abundance: NA; d_gene: NA
CDR3aa: CASSLVGDYNTEAFF; CDR3nt: TGTGCCAGCAGCTTAGTCGGGGACTATAACACTGAAGCTTTCTTT; j_gene: TRBJ1-1; v_gene: TRBV11-1; abundance: NA; d_gene: NA
CDR3aa: CASSSSGSSYNEQFF; CDR3nt: TGCGCCAGCAGCTCTAGCGGTAGCTCCTACAATGAGCAGTTCTTC; j_gene: TRBJ2-1; v_gene: TRBV5-1; abundance: NA; d_gene: TRBD2
CDR3aa: CASPVNYGYTF; CDR3nt: TGTGCCAGCCCGGTCAACTATGGCTACACCTTC; j_gene: TRBJ1-2; v_gene: TRBV14; abundance: NA; d_gene: NA
CDR3aa: CASSSGTGGADTQYF; CDR3nt: TGTGCCAGCAGCTCCGGGACAGGGGGCGCAGATACGCAGTATTTT; j_gene: TRBJ2-3; v_gene: TRBV7-3; abundance: NA; d_gene: TRBD1
CDR3aa: CASSLEATSSYNEQFF; CDR3nt: TGTGCCAGCAGCTTAGAAGCGACTAGCTCCTACAATGAGCAGTTCTTC; j_gene: TRBJ2-1; v_gene: TRBV7-9; abundance: NA; d_gene: NA
CDR3aa: CASSPDWGAQPQHF; CDR3nt: TGCGCCAGCAGCCCGGACTGGGGAGCTCAGCCCCAGCATTTT; j_gene: TRBJ1-5; v_gene: TRBV4-1; abundance: once; d_gene: NA
CDR3aa: CASSFPGLYPSTDTQYF; CDR3nt: TGTGCCAGCAGTTTCCCTGGACTGTATCCCAGCACAGATACGCAGTATTTT; j_gene: TRBJ2-3; v_gene: TRBV27; abundance: NA; d_gene: NA
CDR3aa: CASSHDRSYNSPLHF; CDR3nt: TGTGCCAGCAGCCACGACAGGAGCTATAATTCACCCCTCCACTTT; j_gene: TRBJ1-6; v_gene: TRBV7-3; abundance: few; d_gene: NA
CDR3aa: CASSFPRGVAEAFF; CDR3nt: TGTGCCAGCAGTTTTCCCCGGGGAGTCGCTGAAGCTTTCTTT; j_gene: TRBJ1-1; v_gene: TRBV28; abundance: NA; d_gene: NA
CDR3aa: CASSLFRTGLSNQPQHF; CDR3nt: TGTGCCAGCAGCTTGTTTCGTACAGGCCTTAGCAATCAGCCCCAGCATTTT; j_gene: TRBJ1-5; v_gene: TRBV5-4; abundance: NA; d_gene: NA
CDR3aa: CAISRQGAYEQYF; CDR3nt: TGTGCCATCAGCCGACAGGGGGCCTACGAGCAGTACTTC; j_gene: TRBJ2-7; v_gene: TRBV10-3; abundance: once; d_gene: TRBD1
CDR3aa: CAWAGTGVTQPQHF; CDR3nt: TGTGCCTGGGCAGGGACAGGGGTAACTCAGCCCCAGCATTTT; j_gene: TRBJ1-5; v_gene: TRBV30; abundance: NA; d_gene: TRBD1
CDR3aa: CASSTQTSSRAGELFF; CDR3nt: TGTGCCAGCAGCACACAGACTAGTTCGAGAGCCGGGGAGCTGTTTTTT; j_gene: TRBJ2-2; v_gene: TRBV5-4; abundance: few; d_gene: NA
CDR3aa: CAIGTGVTGELFF; CDR3nt: TGTGCCATCGGGACAGGGGTTACCGGGGAGCTGTTTTTT; j_gene: TRBJ2-2; v_gene: TRBV10-3; abundance: NA; d_gene: TRBD1
CDR3aa: CASSSTGTASNQPQHF; CDR3nt: TGTGCCAGCAGCTCCACCGGGACAGCTAGCAATCAGCCCCAGCATTTT; j_gene: TRBJ1-5; v_gene: TRBV6-6; abundance: NA; d_gene: TRBD1
CDR3aa: CSALIVTGNTIYF; CDR3nt: TGCAGCGCACTAATAGTGACTGGAAACACCATATATTTT; j_gene: TRBJ1-3; v_gene: TRBV29-1; abundance: NA; d_gene: NA
CDR3aa: CASSGQGTEQFF; CDR3nt: TGTGCCAGCAGCGGACAGGGTACTGAGCAGTTCTTC; j_gene: TRBJ2-1; v_gene: TRBV9; abundance: NA; d_gene: TRBD1
CDR3aa: CATGQGVTKNIQYF; CDR3nt: TGTGCCACAGGACAGGGGGTCACCAAAAACATTCAGTACTTC; j_gene: TRBJ2-4; v_gene: TRBV19; abundance: NA; d_gene: TRBD1
CDR3aa: CSVRTSGYNEQFF; CDR3nt: TGCAGCGTACGGACTAGCGGATACAATGAGCAGTTCTTC; j_gene: TRBJ2-1; v_gene: TRBV29-1; abundance: once; d_gene: TRBD2
CDR3aa: CASSGQGFGELFF; CDR3nt: TGTGCCAGCAGCGGACAGGGTTTTGGGGAGCTGTTTTTT; j_gene: TRBJ2-2; v_gene: TRBV9; abundance: NA; d_gene: TRBD1
CDR3aa: CSVVGQLLNIQYF; CDR3nt: TGCAGCGTGGTGGGACAGCTACTAAACATTCAGTACTTC; j_gene: TRBJ2-4; v_gene: TRBV29-1; abundance: once; d_gene: TRBD1
CDR3aa: CASSLVAGSDTQYF; CDR3nt: TGTGCCAGCAGCTTGGTAGCGGGGTCGGATACGCAGTATTTT; j_gene: TRBJ2-3; v_gene: TRBV5-4; abundance: NA; d_gene: TRBD2
CDR3aa: CASRTGDSPLHF; CDR3nt: TGTGCCAGCCGGACAGGGGATTCACCCCTCCACTTT; j_gene: TRBJ1-6; v_gene: TRBV18; abundance: NA; d_gene: TRBD1
CDR3aa: CASSMTGRTDTQYF; CDR3nt: TGTGCCAGTAGTATGACAGGGCGCACAGATACGCAGTATTTT; j_gene: TRBJ2-3; v_gene: TRBV19; abundance: NA; d_gene: TRBD1
CDR3aa: CASSLKSFPLDYGYTF; CDR3nt: TGTGCCAGTAGTTTGAAGAGCTTCCCTCTGGACTATGGCTACACCTTC; j_gene: TRBJ1-2; v_gene: TRBV19; abundance: NA; d_gene: NA
CDR3aa: CASSEGLAGGQETQYF; CDR3nt: TGTGCCAGCAGTGAGGGTCTAGCGGGGGGACAAGAGACCCAGTACTTC; j_gene: TRBJ2-5; v_gene: TRBV6-1; abundance: NA; d_gene: TRBD2
CDR3aa: CASSLGRGQETQYF; CDR3nt: TGCGCCAGCAGCTTGGGGAGGGGCCAAGAGACCCAGTACTTC; j_gene: TRBJ2-5; v_gene: TRBV5-1; abundance: few; d_gene: NA
CDR3aa: CASSEGGRGHTGELFF; CDR3nt: TGTGCCAGCAGTGAGGGGGGCAGGGGGCACACCGGGGAGCTGTTTTTT; j_gene: TRBJ2-2; v_gene: TRBV25-1; abundance: NA; d_gene: TRBD1
CDR3aa: CASSPSVARGRNQPQHF; CDR3nt: TGTGCCAGCAGTCCCAGCGTGGCCAGGGGGCGGAATCAGCCCCAGCATTTT; j_gene: TRBJ1-5; v_gene: TRBV28; abundance: NA; d_gene: TRBD1
CDR3aa: CSASLGTLSYEQYF; CDR3nt: TGCAGTGCTAGTTTGGGGACACTTTCCTACGAGCAGTACTTC; j_gene: TRBJ2-7; v_gene: TRBV20-1; abundance: NA; d_gene: NA
CDR3aa: CASSQQGSNQPQHF; CDR3nt: TGCGCCAGCAGCCAACAGGGAAGCAATCAGCCCCAGCATTTT; j_gene: TRBJ1-5; v_gene: TRBV4-1; abundance: NA; d_gene: NA
CDR3aa: CASSKGGWSYEQYF; CDR3nt: TGTGCCAGCAGCAAAGGTGGCTGGAGCTACGAGCAGTACTTC; j_gene: TRBJ2-7; v_gene: TRBV21-1; abundance: NA; d_gene: NA
CDR3aa: CASSPGDSRELFF; CDR3nt: TGTGCCAGTAGCCCCGGGGACAGCCGGGAGCTGTTTTTT; j_gene: TRBJ2-2; v_gene: TRBV19; abundance: NA; d_gene: TRBD1
CDR3aa: CASSLSWNTGELFF; CDR3nt: TGTGCCAGCAGTTTATCCTGGAACACCGGGGAGCTGTTTTTT; j_gene: TRBJ2-2; v_gene: TRBV27; abundance: NA; d_gene: NA